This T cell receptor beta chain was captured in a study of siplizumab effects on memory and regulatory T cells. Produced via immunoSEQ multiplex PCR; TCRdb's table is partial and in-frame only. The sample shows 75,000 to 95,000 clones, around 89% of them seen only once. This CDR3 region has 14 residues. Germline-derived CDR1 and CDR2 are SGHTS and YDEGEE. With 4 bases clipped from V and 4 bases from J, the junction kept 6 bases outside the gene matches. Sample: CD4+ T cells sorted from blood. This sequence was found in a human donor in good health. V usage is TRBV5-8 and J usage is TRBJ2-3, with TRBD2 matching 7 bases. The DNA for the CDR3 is TGTGCCAGCAGCCTGGATGGGGGGGCAGATACGCAGTATTTT. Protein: CASSLDGGADTQYF.